This T cell receptor (beta chain) stems from a study of blood T cell repertoires in COVID-19. On the study more broadly: From the United States, Italy and Spain came samples of acute and convalescent COVID-19. The analysed material was cDNA or gDNA that came from T cells, B-cell-depleted T cells, or PBMCs.

The authors' processing: Using reference gene primer amplification, nucleated cell counts were estimated. The repertoire was sequenced with immunoSEQ multiplex PCR; TCRdb's copy has only in-frame clones and lacks some. The V and J calls and the clone size are those of that table, but D and trimming were determined from the DNA. The sample holds roughly 220,000 clones, 75% to 85% seen once. A remark on this clone: Other DNA sequences from this sample encode an identical CDR3 as well.

Seattle's enrolled individuals joined amid active infection and were then monitored longitudinally. V gave up 2 bases and J gave up 3 bases, with 7 bases separating them. The V gene's germline CDR1 is KGHSH and CDR2 LQKENI. CDR3 size: 13 residues. This sequence joins TRBV18 and TRBJ1-2; D not certain. The source is an elderly woman with COVID-19, enrolled during active disease. Sequenced: peripheral blood. This CDR3 is CASSPGSDYGYTF. The CDR3 DNA reads as TGTGCCAGCTCACCAGGTTCGGACTATGGCTACACCTTC. The variable domain in full, completed from reference TRBV18 and TRBJ1-2, reads NAGVMQNPRHLVRRRGQEARLRCSPMKGHSHVYWYRQLPEEGLKFMVYLQKENIIDESGMPKERFSAEFPKEGPSILRIQQVVRGDSAAYFCASSPGSDYGYTFGSGTRLTVV.